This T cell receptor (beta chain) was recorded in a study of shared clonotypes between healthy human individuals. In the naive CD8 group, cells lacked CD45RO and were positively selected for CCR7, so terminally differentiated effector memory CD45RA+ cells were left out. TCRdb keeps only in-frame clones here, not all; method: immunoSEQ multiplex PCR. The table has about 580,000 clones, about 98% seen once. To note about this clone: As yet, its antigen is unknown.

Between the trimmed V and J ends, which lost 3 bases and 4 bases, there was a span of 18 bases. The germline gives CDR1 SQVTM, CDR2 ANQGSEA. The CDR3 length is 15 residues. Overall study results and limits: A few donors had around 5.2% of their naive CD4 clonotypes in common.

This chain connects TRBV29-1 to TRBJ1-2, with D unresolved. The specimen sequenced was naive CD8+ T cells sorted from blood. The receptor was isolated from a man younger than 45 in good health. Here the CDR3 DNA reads TGCAGCGTTGATGAGGCCGGGGTCAAACGCTATGGCTACACCTTC. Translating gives CSVDEAGVKRYGYTF.